This TCR beta chain was sequenced for a study of cytomegalovirus exposure and HLA in healthy donors. General observations from the study: With DRB1 most and HLA-C fewest, TCR association rates differed between HLA loci in a later analysis. Trimming of TCR beta V- and J-genes showed a link, identified in a later analysis, to a missense DCLRE1C variant. Using the classifier, cytomegalovirus status was reportedly diagnosed with high specificity and sensitivity. In a later analysis, HLA-associated TCR beta chains were more clonally expanded than equally common others.

Germline V lookup: CDR1 SEHNR, CDR2 FQNEAQ (reference sequence). V was cut by 5 bases and J by 4 bases, with 11 bases left in between. This CDR3 region has 13 residues. PCR amplification relied on 60 Vbeta primers (plus 13 Jbeta primers). Some clones are missing from TCRdb's copy, which holds only in-frame ones; the method was immunoSEQ multiplex PCR. The sample consists of 120,000 or so clones, over 70% of them appearing once. As concerns this clone: What it binds is unknown.

The clonotype originates from a female donor in good health and CMV-seronegative. The sample comprised PBMCs. V and J are TRBV7-9 and TRBJ1-1; D is unresolved. CDR3 sequence (DNA): TGTGCCAGCAGCCCGTTCCTAACCACTGAAGCTTTCTTT. Its protein is CASSPFLTTEAFF.